This T cell receptor beta chain was documented in a study of human T cells and chemical hapten exposure. The overall study: Across the whole study, which lasted approximately 23 weeks, patients were given diphenylcyclopropenone on the scalp once a week.

Per the original data handling: Between 23,224 and 690,600 TCRs appeared in each sample, and the median stood at roughly 100,000. Via MiXCR, TCRdb re-called the RACE reads, giving one row per CDR3 protein. These V and J calls rely on TCRdb rather than the paper's analysis. This sample has 360,000 or so distinct CDR3 sequences, with roughly 6% found just once. The time point is: patch test 2, 6 weeks after DPC sensitization. The treatment was: therapeutic diphenylcyclopropenone sensitization with weekly scalp DPC. Investigators collected blood before applying each patch test. Participating donors were patients with alopecia, aged 18 to 70 years, considered appropriate candidates for DPC. This clonotype was seen more than once but under ten times. The CDR3 extends over 15 amino acids. Looked up from germline, CDR1 is DFQATT and CDR2 is SNEGSKA (reference sequence). V lost 0 bases, J lost 5 bases, and 17 bases lay in between.

The sequences come from whole blood, collected in connection with sensitization to the hapten diphenylcyclopropenone (DPC). The sequence was collected from a woman in her late teens or twenties with alopecia areata. Some clones in this sample may be carry-over from other donors' samples. V and J are TRBV20-1 and TRBJ2-7; D assignment may be TRBD1 or TRBD2 (7 bases each). The CDR3 spells CSAREAGQWGDEQYF. CDR3 DNA: TGCAGTGCTAGAGAAGCGGGACAGTGGGGGGACGAGCAGTACTTC.